This is a list of T cell receptor beta chains from one sample in a study of breast tumors, draining lymph nodes, adjacent tissues. TCRdb reprocessed the multiplex PCR reads with MiXCR, giving one entry per CDR3 protein. The sample lists some 130,000 distinct CDR3 sequences, roughly 21% occurring once. Sequenced sample: axillary lymph node tissue. These receptors were taken from a female donor with breast cancer. Some clones in this sample may be carry-over from other donors' samples. Both conserved end residues are part of each CDR3. A D gene is named only where the DNA matches it firmly. Clone size appears in some rows only: once, few, many, or a class for an expanded clone.

d_call: TRBD2; j_call: TRBJ2-1; clone_size: many; v_call: TRBV20-1; cdr3_aa: CSARLRGGLYNEQFF; cdr3_nt: TGCAGTGCTAGATTACGGGGGGGCCTTTACAATGAGCAGTTCTTC
d_call: .; j_call: TRBJ2-5; clone_size: .; v_call: TRBV7-2; cdr3_aa: CASSLWIEETQHF; cdr3_nt: TGTGCCAGCAGCCTCTGGATTGAAGAGACCCAGCACTTC
d_call: .; j_call: TRBJ1-2; clone_size: many; v_call: TRBV5-4; cdr3_aa: CASSIDSREDGYTF; cdr3_nt: TGTGCCAGCAGCATAGACAGTCGGGAAGATGGCTACACCTTC
d_call: .; j_call: TRBJ2-5; clone_size: many; v_call: TRBV5-1; cdr3_aa: CASSLMVRETQYF; cdr3_nt: TGCGCCAGCAGCTTGATGGTACGAGAGACCCAGTACTTC
d_call: .; j_call: TRBJ2-1; clone_size: many; v_call: TRBV5-5; cdr3_aa: CASSPMLRNHNEQFF; cdr3_nt: TGTGCCAGCAGCCCCATGCTGCGGAACCACAATGAGCAGTTCTTC
d_call: TRBD1; j_call: TRBJ2-7; clone_size: many; v_call: TRBV20-1; cdr3_aa: CSASGQDPYEQYF; cdr3_nt: TGCAGTGCCTCGGGACAGGACCCCTACGAGCAGTACTTC
d_call: .; j_call: TRBJ2-7; clone_size: many; v_call: TRBV27; cdr3_aa: CASRVRVGDYEQYF; cdr3_nt: TGTGCCAGCCGAGTCAGGGTAGGGGACTACGAGCAGTACTTC
d_call: TRBD2; j_call: TRBJ2-3; clone_size: many; v_call: TRBV6-1; cdr3_aa: CASRLAGAVDTQYF; cdr3_nt: TGTGCCAGCAGACTAGCGGGAGCGGTAGATACGCAGTATTTT
d_call: .; j_call: TRBJ2-3; clone_size: .; v_call: TRBV20-1; cdr3_aa: CSARDRGGAAYFVQYF; cdr3_nt: TGCAGTGCTAGAGATAGAGGAGGAGCGGCCTACTTTGTGCAGTATTTT
d_call: .; j_call: TRBJ2-2; clone_size: .; v_call: TRBV11-1; cdr3_aa: CAGSSNRAHTGELFF; cdr3_nt: TGTGCCGGCAGCTCAAACCGGGCTCACACCGGGGAGCTGTTTTTT
d_call: TRBD1; j_call: TRBJ1-6; clone_size: many; v_call: TRBV6-1; cdr3_aa: CASSIRTGAVNF; cdr3_nt: TGTGCCAGCAGTATACGGACAGGGGCTGTGAACTTT
d_call: .; j_call: TRBJ2-3; clone_size: few; v_call: TRBV28; cdr3_aa: CASSLWEISTDTQYF; cdr3_nt: TGTGCCAGCAGTTTATGGGAGATTAGCACAGATACGCAGTATTTT
d_call: .; j_call: TRBJ1-4; clone_size: few; v_call: TRBV28; cdr3_aa: CASSLIGGGEKLFF; cdr3_nt: TGTGCCAGCAGTTTAATCGGGGGTGGCGAAAAACTGTTTTTT
d_call: .; j_call: TRBJ1-5; clone_size: many; v_call: TRBV2; cdr3_aa: CASSESMALSNQPQHF; cdr3_nt: TGTGCCAGCAGTGAATCGATGGCCCTTAGCAATCAGCCCCAGCATTTT
d_call: .; j_call: TRBJ2-4; clone_size: many; v_call: TRBV15; cdr3_aa: CATSTLAKNIQYF; cdr3_nt: TGTGCCACCAGCACCCTAGCCAAAAACATTCAGTACTTC
d_call: .; j_call: TRBJ2-2; clone_size: .; v_call: TRBV6-5; cdr3_aa: CASSYRGDTGELFF; cdr3_nt: TGTGCCAGCAGTTACAGGGGGGATACCGGGGAGCTGTTTTTT
d_call: TRBD2; j_call: TRBJ2-7; clone_size: many; v_call: TRBV6-6; cdr3_aa: CASSTNRGGIYEQYF; cdr3_nt: TGTGCCAGCAGTACCAATCGGGGGGGGATCTACGAGCAGTACTTC
d_call: TRBD1; j_call: TRBJ2-1; clone_size: many; v_call: TRBV24-1; cdr3_aa: CATSDAEVTGQNFNEQFF; cdr3_nt: TGTGCCACCAGTGATGCAGAGGTGACGGGACAGAACTTTAATGAGCAGTTCTTC
d_call: TRBD1; j_call: TRBJ2-3; clone_size: many; v_call: TRBV20-1; cdr3_aa: CSAYQGQGFDTQYF; cdr3_nt: TGCAGTGCTTACCAAGGACAGGGGTTTGATACGCAGTATTTT
d_call: TRBD2; j_call: TRBJ2-7; clone_size: many; v_call: TRBV5-1; cdr3_aa: CASRHSGRADEQYF; cdr3_nt: TGCGCCAGCAGACATAGCGGGAGGGCCGACGAGCAGTACTTC
d_call: .; j_call: TRBJ2-3; clone_size: many; v_call: TRBV18; cdr3_aa: CASSPADTQYF; cdr3_nt: TGTGCCAGCTCACCAGCTGATACGCAGTATTTT
d_call: .; j_call: TRBJ2-3; clone_size: many; v_call: TRBV7-9; cdr3_aa: CASSPRRGTDTQYF; cdr3_nt: TGTGCCAGCAGCCCCCGAAGAGGCACAGATACGCAGTATTTT
d_call: .; j_call: TRBJ2-6; clone_size: few; v_call: TRBV3-1; cdr3_aa: CASSGSGANVLTF; cdr3_nt: TGTGCCAGCAGTGGGTCTGGGGCCAACGTCCTGACTTTC
d_call: .; j_call: TRBJ1-1; clone_size: few; v_call: TRBV7-8; cdr3_aa: CASSPGVSQTAFF; cdr3_nt: TGTGCCAGCAGCCCTGGGGTTTCCCAGACGGCTTTCTTT
d_call: .; j_call: TRBJ2-2; clone_size: many; v_call: TRBV7-9; cdr3_aa: CATRGANTGELFF; cdr3_nt: TGTGCCACCAGGGGAGCGAACACCGGGGAGCTGTTTTTT
d_call: TRBD2; j_call: TRBJ2-3; clone_size: .; v_call: TRBV6-6; cdr3_aa: CASSYSASGAPASTDMQYF; cdr3_nt: TGTGCCAGCAGTTACTCGGCTAGCGGGGCACCCGCTAGTACAGATATGCAGTATTTT